The TCR beta chain under discussion was sequenced for a study of monozygotic twins with inflammatory bowel disease (dated by TCRdb to between 2018 and 2021). Regarding the research as a whole: The complete study included roughly 30 monozygotic twin pairs: 19 IBD-discordant Danish pairs and nine German pairs, of which four were IBD-concordant and five were IBD-discordant. Within discordant pairs, disease-associated traits were sought mainly by comparing IBD patients with their genetically identical healthy co-twins. Each individual had, on average, about 151 000 unique TCRalpha sequences and 181 000 unique TCRbeta sequences available for analysis. The investigation overall reported the following: No single strong signal or clonotype linked to IBD turned up in the results, so the idea that one exists was not supported. Fewer clonotypes were shared with other individuals by IBD patients than by healthy twins, most markedly in patients showing signs of disease activity. No difference in repertoire similarity was observed between concordant and discordant twins, possibly owing to limited statistical power. Different T cell subtypes could not be distinguished in the analysis. Because patients received different immunosuppressive treatments, the repertoires may have picked up extra background noise and variability between individuals. A decrease in TCRbeta repertoire diversity, as measured by inverse Simpson index, was observed in IBD patients compared with their healthy co-twins.

From each donor, a roughly 2.6 ml peripheral blood sample was collected into PAXgene tubes and stored at -80 degrees C. Total RNA was isolated from whole blood with the PAXgene blood miRNA kit on an automated QIAcube, without T cell sorting. Peripheral blood from monozygotic twin pairs concordant or discordant for inflammatory bowel disease was subjected to deep TCRalpha and TCRbeta repertoire profiling with unique molecular barcoding. For every twin pair, smoking habits were documented, and each individual was categorised as a current, former or never smoker. For CDR1 and CDR2, the germline V gene lists MGHRA and YSYEKL. The CDR3, cysteine through phenylalanine, is 19 amino acids long. Only the protein sequence is given. Libraries were made using 5' RACE. The input for every TCR library was 3500 ng of total RNA. cDNA was synthesized with SMARTScribe reverse transcriptase in eight separate reactions per sample. During cDNA synthesis, template switching introduced unique molecular identifiers that contained a 6-nucleotide sample barcode. Amplification of TCRalpha and TCRbeta cDNA involved two nested PCRs of around 16 and 10 cycles, and each PCR was followed by bead purification. Before amplification, the cDNA was treated with uracil DNA-glycosylase and purified using the QIAquick PCR purification kit. The second PCR added Illumina TruSeq-compatible adapters along with sample-specific barcodes. TapeStation and Qubit were used to check library quality and concentration, and 5 ng of each library went into the pool. Pooled libraries were sequenced on an Illumina HiSeq2500 single-index Rapid Run with 2 x 100 bp reads and custom sequencing primers. On the study's bioinformatics: UMI-based consensus assembly with MiGEC version 1.2.6 was used to correct PCR and sequencing errors. MiXCR version 2.1.1 was used for V(D)J alignment, clonotype assembly and CDR3 extraction. To normalise gene usage, clonotype sharing and MAIT/NKT TCR abundance, the analysis used the top 1000, 10 000 and 20 000 clonotypes per sample. After downsampling to 27 000 UMIs, diversity was calculated as the inverse Simpson index using the vegan R package. Paired Mann-Whitney U tests were applied to discordant twin pairs, with Benjamini-Hochberg correction for multiple testing. The reads went through TCRdb reprocessing, and each CDR3 protein sequence gets one entry with no DNA. TCRdb, not the authors, supplied the V and J calls. The table for this sample records 150,000 or so distinct CDR3 sequences. The ten largest clonotypes hold 7.4% of the sample.

In the case of this clonotype: The target of this receptor is not known.

Recombination connected TRBV4-1 to TRBJ2-1; TCRdb lists TRBD2, though no DNA is available to test this call. Specimen: blood. The sequence was collected from a human donor with ulcerative colitis or Crohn's disease, or a healthy co-twin of an affected twin (not recorded which). The CDR3 region: CASSHRTSGTRLANAEQFF.